This TCR beta chain comes out of a study of OX40 agonist ivuxolimab in advanced cancers. Measured with immunoSEQ multiplex PCR; TCRdb has only the in-frame clones, and not every one. There are nearly 25,000 clones in the sample; approximately 90% occur only once, and about 46% lies in the top ten. The length of the CDR3 is 15 residues. Trimming removed 2 bases from V and 3 bases from J, with 13 bases in between. Germline values: CDR1 WSHSY, CDR2 SAAADI. Sequencing used CD4+ or CD8+ T cells sorted from blood, obtained in a trial of the OX40 agonist ivuxolimab. The clonotype originates from an adult with an advanced solid tumor such as melanoma, head and neck, liver or kidney cancer. The chain has TRBV10-2 and TRBJ1-2, with D unresolved. The CDR3 coding sequence is TGCGCCAGCAGTGAGGTGGAAGGTAGCTACTATGGCTACACCTTC. As protein: CASSEVEGSYYGYTF.